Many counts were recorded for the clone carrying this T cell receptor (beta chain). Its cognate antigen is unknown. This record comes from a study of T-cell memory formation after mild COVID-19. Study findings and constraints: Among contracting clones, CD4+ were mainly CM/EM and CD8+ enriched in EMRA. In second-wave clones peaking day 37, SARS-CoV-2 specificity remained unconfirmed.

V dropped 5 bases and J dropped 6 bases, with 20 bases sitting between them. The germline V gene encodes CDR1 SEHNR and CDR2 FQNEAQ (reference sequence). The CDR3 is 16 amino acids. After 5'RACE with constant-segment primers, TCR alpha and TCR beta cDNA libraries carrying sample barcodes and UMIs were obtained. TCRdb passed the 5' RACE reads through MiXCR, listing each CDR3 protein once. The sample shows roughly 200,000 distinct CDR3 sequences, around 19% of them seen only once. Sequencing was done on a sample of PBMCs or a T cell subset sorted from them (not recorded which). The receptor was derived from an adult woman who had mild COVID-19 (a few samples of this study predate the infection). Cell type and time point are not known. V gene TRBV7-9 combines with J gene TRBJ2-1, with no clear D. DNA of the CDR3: TGTGCCAGCAGCCAGGTGATCCCTCTCTCCCCCAATGAGCAGTTCTTC. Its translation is CASSQVIPLSPNEQFF.